This T cell receptor beta chain stems from a study of T cells in localized non-small cell lung cancer. Study-wide results and caveats: Heterogeneity is still possible, as just one tumor region was sequenced.

TCRdb's copy holds only in-frame clones and misses some; the assay was immunoSEQ multiplex PCR. The sample lists 25,000 to 35,000 clones, roughly 94% occurring once. The CDR3 extends over 14 amino acids. The germline CDR1 and CDR2 sequences are SEHNR and FQNEAQ (reference sequence). Trimming took 8 bases from V and 6 from J, leaving 16 bases between them. Comment on this clone: Antigen specificity is unknown.

The sample consisted of peripheral blood, taken before any cancer treatment. This chain links TRBV7-9 with TRBJ1-4; D not certain. This receptor was obtained from a woman aged 35-75 years with stage I lung adenocarcinoma. CDR3 in amino acids: CASLDTATYEKLFF. CDR3 DNA sequence: TGTGCCAGCTTAGACACAGCGACCTATGAAAAACTGTTTTTT.